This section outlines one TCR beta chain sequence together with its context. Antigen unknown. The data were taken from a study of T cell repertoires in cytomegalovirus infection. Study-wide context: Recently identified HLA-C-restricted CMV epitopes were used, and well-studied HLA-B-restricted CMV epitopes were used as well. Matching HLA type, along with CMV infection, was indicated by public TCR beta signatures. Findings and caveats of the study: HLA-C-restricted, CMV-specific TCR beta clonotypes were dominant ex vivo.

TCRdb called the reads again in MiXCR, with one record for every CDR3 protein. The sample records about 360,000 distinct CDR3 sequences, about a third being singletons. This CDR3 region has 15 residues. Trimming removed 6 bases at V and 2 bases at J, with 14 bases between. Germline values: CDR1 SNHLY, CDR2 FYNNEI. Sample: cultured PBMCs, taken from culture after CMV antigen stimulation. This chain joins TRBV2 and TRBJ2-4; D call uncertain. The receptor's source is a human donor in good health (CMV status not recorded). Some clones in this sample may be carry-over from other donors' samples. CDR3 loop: CASRPPLDTKNIQYF. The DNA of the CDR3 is TGTGCCAGCAGACCACCGTTAGATACCAAAAACATTCAGTACTTC.